This T cell receptor (beta chain) was sequenced during a study of T cells after yellow fever vaccination (dated by TCRdb to the late 2010s). With respect to the entire study: Libraries from fractions with low cell numbers were prepared with the SMART-Seq v4 Ultra Low Input RNA kit. Bulk PBMC replicates and cell subsets were isolated from blood drawn at multiple timepoints before and after both primary and secondary immunization. Bulk TCR alpha and beta repertoires were sequenced longitudinally to track T-cell clones before and after primary and booster YFV17D yellow fever vaccination. Two healthy male donors, one aged 18 to 30 and one aged 30 to 40 years, made up the cohort.

Sequencing instrument: Illumina NovaSeq 6000. Synthesis of TCR cDNA relied on 5'RACE template switching, a step that introduced a universal primer site along with unique molecular identifiers. Priming of cDNA synthesis was performed from both the TCR alpha and TCR beta constant segments. Libraries were amplified in two PCR steps, with sample barcodes and sequencing adapters added in the second step. Sequencing of libraries was performed on Illumina HiSeq 2500 (2x100 bp) or NovaSeq (2x150 bp). Under the source paper's analysis protocol: MIGEC was used to demultiplex reads and collapse the reads into UMI consensus sequences, and MiXCR was used for V(D)J alignment. Clonotypes responding to the vaccine were identified with edgeR on replicate PBMC samples, with the criteria of FDR below 0.01 and a log2 fold change above 5 up to day 15. Each bulk clonotype received a CD4 or CD8 identity based on whether the sequenced CD4 or CD8 repertoire contained that clonotype at higher abundance. TCRdb took the public reads, trimmed them with fastp at Q25, ran MiXCR for clone calling and kept in-frame beta chains. Entries that share a CDR3 protein sequence are merged under the most common genes and DNA. The V and J calls and clone size come from TCRdb's table, not from the authors' own analysis. Recorded for this sample are around 320,000 distinct CDR3 sequences; around a tenth of them occurred a single time. In total, the top ten clones hold 3.3% of the sample.

A note on this clonotype: No cognate antigen has been identified for it. No much larger clone exists at a distance of one base, and base qualities are not known.

Taken from the germline V gene, the CDR1 and CDR2 loops are LGHNA and YSLEER. The germline ends are 13 bases apart after V is trimmed by 1 base and J by 1 base. The CDR3 sequence holds 16 residues, the cysteine and phenylalanine included. The retained sequence is limited to the CDR3, 48 bases, with the frame set at the first base. What this sample's treatment or condition label stands for: live attenuated yellow fever vaccine strain. A standard Ficoll-Paque protocol was used to isolate PBMCs from peripheral blood. Dynabeads CD4 and CD8 positive selection kits were used to isolate CD4 and CD8 T-cell fractions. TriZol was used to extract RNA from bulk PBMCs, from CD4 and CD8 fractions, and from dextramer-positive and dextramer-negative fractions. What the study reported, not specific to this receptor: A small fraction of clonotypes appeared in both the CD4 and CD8 compartments, likely as a result of convergent recombination. Because abundant contaminating clonotypes from the bulk population could be contained in FACS-sorted repertoires, computational filtering was required. Most clones expanded after primary vaccination were re-detected after the booster (96% of CD4 and roughly 85% of CD8), suggesting broad memory maintenance. Compared with the primary T-cell response, the secondary T-cell response was faster but weaker, reaching its peak on day 5 rather than on day 15. The study included only a couple of donors, which limits how far the findings can be generalized.

The TCR comes from a young man who received the YFV17D yellow fever vaccine. This material consisted of CD4+ T cells sorted from PBMCs, taken 45 days after the yellow fever booster vaccination. Here the chain combines TRBV4-3 and TRBJ2-5; TRBD1 is possibly the D segment (6 matching bases). The CDR3 region reads CASSQGPGHTQETQYF. The DNA sequence is as follows: TGCGCCAGCAGCCAAGGGCCGGGACACACCCAAGAGACCCAGTACTTC.